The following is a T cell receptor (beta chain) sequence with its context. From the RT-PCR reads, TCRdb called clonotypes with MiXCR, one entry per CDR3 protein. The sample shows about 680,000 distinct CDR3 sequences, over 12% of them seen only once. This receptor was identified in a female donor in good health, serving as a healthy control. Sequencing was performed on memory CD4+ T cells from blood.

CDR3 in DNA: TGTGCCAGCACCCCCCAGTTGGCTAGCGGGAGTACCGGGGAGCTGTTTTTT. It yields the protein CASTPQLASGSTGELFF. The V gene is TRBV5-6, the J gene TRBJ2-2; 10 nucleotides match TRBD2. Germline assignment: CDR1 SGHDT and CDR2 YYEEEE. There are 17 residues in the CDR3. V lost 6 bases and J lost 5; bases outside the gene matches: 13.